Below are 28 T cell receptor beta chains sequenced from a single sample in a study of a mutant IDH1 vaccine in newly diagnosed glioma. Time point defined: week 5, during vaccination. In every dose of vaccine, 300 ug of mutant IDH1 20-mer peptide was given alongside topical imiquimod. The antigens of these receptors remain unknown. Profiling relied on immunoSEQ multiplex PCR, and the TCRdb table lists in-frame clones only, not all of them. Here the sample spans around 36,000 clones, more than 85% being singletons. The input for sequencing was PBMCs, taken from a glioma patient whose treatment included an IDH1 peptide vaccine. These receptors came from a man in his fifties with glioma.

The J gene is TRBJ1-2, the V gene TRBV7-9, with D maybe TRBD1 (6 bases). The CDR3 contains 15 residues. Germline V gene lookup returns CDR1 SEHNR and CDR2 FQNEAQ (reference sequence). Trimming took off 0 bases at V and 7 bases at J, with 15 bases between the two ends. The DNA of the CDR3 is TGTGCCAGCAGCTTAGCGTTCCCCACAGGGTCTGGCTACACCTTC. It encodes CASSLAFPTGSGYTF.

This chain uses TRBV9 with TRBJ2-5, with 10 bases aligning to TRBD2. The germline CDR1 and CDR2 sequences are SGDLS and YYNGEE. The CDR3 has 16 amino acids. V gave up 0 bases and J gave up 2 bases; unmatched junction bases: 4. CDR3 DNA sequence: TGTGCCAGCAGCGTAGCTACTAGCGGGACACAAGAGACCCAGTACTTC. Amino acid sequence: CASSVATSGTQETQYF.

The chain is built from TRBV7-9 and TRBJ1-2; the D gene is possibly TRBD1 (5 bases). V shed 4 bases and J shed 7 bases, with 10 bases lying between them. The CDR3 consists of 12 residues. The germline gives CDR1 SEHNR, CDR2 FQNEAQ (reference sequence). The CDR3 nucleotides read TGTGCCAGCAGCTCAGGGTCGGGTGGCTACACCTTC. Protein product: CASSSGSGGYTF.

Details on this clone: Germline is not matched at one junction end, which may reflect a read error. CDR3 in DNA: TGTGCTAGCAGCTTGAGCGGGACATTAGGCGGGGAGCTGTTTTTT. The encoded protein is CASSLSGTLGGELFF. The V call is TRBV7-7, the J call TRBJ2-2, with D perhaps matching TRBD2 (7 bases). The CDR3 is made up of 15 amino acids. Per germline, CDR1 SSHAT and CDR2 FNYEAQ (reference sequence).

The chain links TRBV20-1 to TRBJ2-7; D unclear. This CDR3 has 11 amino acids. Trimming removed 6 bases from V and 1 base from J, with 7 bases in between. Per the germline V gene, CDR1 is DFQATT and CDR2 is SNEGSKA (reference sequence). As DNA, the CDR3 is TGCAGTGCCGAAGGGTCCTACGAGCAGTACTTC. The encoded protein is CSAEGSYEQYF.

V gene TRBV5-6 combines with J gene TRBJ1-1; tentatively, D is TRBD1 (6 bases). V gave up 5 bases and J gave up 10 bases, with 24 bases separating them. CDR1 is SGHDT and CDR2 is YYEEEE in the germline V gene. CDR3 size: 15 residues. CDR3 amino acids: CASRPTGAGARGAFF. CDR3 in DNA: TGTGCCAGCAGACCTACGGGAGCGGGGGCGCGAGGAGCTTTCTTT.

The V call is TRBV5-5, the J call TRBJ2-7; the D gene is possibly TRBD1 (6 bases). Trimming removed 1 base at V and 13 bases at J, with 21 bases between. The CDR3 has 14 amino acids. Per the germline V gene, CDR1 is SGHKS and CDR2 is YYEKEE (reference sequence). The CDR3 sequence: CASSLTLGQHLEYF. CDR3 nucleotides: TGTGCCAGCAGCTTGACCCTCGGACAGCACCTAGAATACTTC.

V gene TRBV10-2 combines with J gene TRBJ2-1; 12 nucleotides agree with TRBD2. The V and J ends lost 5 bases and 9 bases, in that order; junction bases with no gene match: 8. The CDR3 loop spans 15 amino acids. Germline V gene lookup returns CDR1 WSHSY and CDR2 SAAADI. DNA of the CDR3: TGCGCCAGCAGTCCCCTAGCGGGAGGGCCTGGTGAGCAGTTCTTC. Translation: CASSPLAGGPGEQFF.

The chain employs TRBV7-8 and TRBJ2-5; 9 nucleotides line up with TRBD2. Germline CDR1 SGHVS, CDR2 FQNEAQ. The CDR3 consists of 16 residues. V was pared by 3 bases and J by 5 bases, with 10 bases of the junction left unmatched. CDR3 coding DNA: TGTGCCAGCAGCTTGCGGGAGGGCCAGGTCGGTGAGACCCAGTACTTC. Translating gives CASSLREGQVGETQYF.

This sequence joins TRBV23-1 and TRBJ1-2, with TRBD1 identical over 9 bases. TRBV23-1 is an open reading frame whose function is uncertain. V shed 0 bases and J 6 bases; nucleotides not matched to a gene: 5. The CDR3 runs to 15 residues. CDR3 sequence (DNA): TGCGCCAGCAGTCAATCGATCAGACAGGGGGATGGCTACACCTTC. Protein: CASSQSIRQGDGYTF.

This clone has a single count. The V gene is TRBV2, the J gene TRBJ2-2, with 8 bases fitting TRBD1. The length of the CDR3 is 14 residues. Germline V lookup: CDR1 SNHLY, CDR2 FYNNEI. The trim removed 9 bases at V and 5 bases at J, leaving 8 bases unmatched. CDR3 coding DNA: TGTGCCAGTACACGACAGGGGAATACCGGGGAGCTGTTTTTT. It codes for CASTRQGNTGELFF.

The chain joins TRBV2 to TRBJ2-1; 7 bases fit TRBD1. This CDR3 region has 13 residues. Germline trimming cut 8 bases from V and 6 bases from J; bases unmatched to any gene: 7. The V gene's germline CDR1 is SNHLY and CDR2 FYNNEI. The CDR3 here is CASLRQGPNEQFF. CDR3 DNA: TGTGCCAGCCTTCGACAGGGACCCAATGAGCAGTTCTTC.

This chain connects TRBV6-1 to TRBJ2-1, with D possibly TRBD2 on 5 matching bases. Looked up from germline, CDR1 is MNHNS and CDR2 is SASEGT. V gave up 6 bases and J gave up 0 bases, with 6 bases separating them. The CDR3 is 13 amino acids. The CDR3 DNA is TGTGCCAGCAGGGGGAGCTCCTACAATGAGCAGTTCTTC. Amino acids: CASRGSSYNEQFF.

The J gene is TRBJ1-5, the V gene TRBV2; the match to TRBD1 covers 7 bases. Germline V gene data show CDR1 as SNHLY and CDR2 as FYNNEI. V lost 7 bases and J lost 5; bases outside the gene matches: 8. The CDR3 covers 14 residues. In nucleotides, the CDR3 is TGTGCCAGCACGAGTAGGGACAGTTATCAGCCCCAGCATTTT. Amino acids: CASTSRDSYQPQHF.

V usage is TRBV6-6 and J usage is TRBJ1-4; the match to TRBD1 covers 8 bases. V trimming: 6 bases; J trimming: 2 bases; junction bases outside the gene matches: 5. CDR1 and CDR2 (germline): MNHNY, SVGAGI (reference sequence). The CDR3 length is 15 residues. CDR3: CASSKSGGTNEKLFF. As DNA, the CDR3 is TGTGCCAGCAGCAAATCAGGGGGCACTAATGAAAAACTGTTTTTT.

The rearrangement uses TRBV4-3 and TRBJ2-3, with D possibly matching TRBD2 (6 bases). V dropped 0 bases and J dropped 0 bases, with 10 bases sitting between them. The CDR3 extends over 16 amino acids. The germline V gene encodes CDR1 LGHNA and CDR2 YSLEER. The CDR3 sequence: CASSQDRGVSTDTQYF. The DNA for the CDR3 is TGCGCCAGCAGCCAAGATCGCGGGGTTAGCACAGATACGCAGTATTTT.

The V call is TRBV6-5, the J call TRBJ2-7; D gene unclear. Germline V lookup: CDR1 MNHEY, CDR2 SVGAGI. Trimming cost V 0 bases and J 4 bases, with 4 bases left between them. The CDR3 totals 12 residues. The chain's CDR3 is CASSYSSYEQYF. The CDR3 region has the DNA TGTGCCAGCAGTTACTCTTCGTACGAGCAGTACTTC.

V gene TRBV7-9 combines with J gene TRBJ1-6; D gene unclear. The V gene's germline CDR1 is SEHNR and CDR2 FQNEAQ (reference sequence). Trimming pared 6 bases from V and 0 bases from J, leaving 15 bases between. The CDR3 spans 17 residues. CDR3 region: CASRWGGAGSYNSPLHF. In DNA form, the CDR3 reads TGTGCCAGCAGGTGGGGAGGCGCCGGCTCCTATAATTCACCCCTCCACTTT.

This sequence joins TRBV2 and TRBJ2-2; D ambiguous. The germline V gene has CDR1 SNHLY and CDR2 FYNNEI. Trimming stripped 6 bases from V and 1 base from J, with 12 bases between. This CDR3 is 15 amino acids long. The CDR3 nucleotides are TGTGCCAGCAGGAACCGGGCGAGGAACACCGGGGAGCTGTTTTTT. It specifies CASRNRARNTGELFF.

This clone qualifies as medium-sized. V usage is TRBV29-1 and J usage is TRBJ2-2, with 7 bases matching TRBD1. Germline trimming cut 7 bases from V and 3 bases from J; bases unmatched to any gene: 11. Germline V gene sequence: CDR1 SQVTM, CDR2 ANQGSEA. The CDR3 is 15 residues long. The CDR3 DNA follows: TGCAGCGCCCAACCGACAGGGTTCGACACCGGGGAGCTGTTTTTT. Protein: CSAQPTGFDTGELFF.

This chain uses TRBV4-1 with TRBJ2-5, with D hard to call. CDR3 length: 13 residues. V lost 4 bases to trimming and J lost 3 bases, with 9 bases between them. Germline V gene data show CDR1 as MGHRA and CDR2 as YSYEKL. DNA for the CDR3: TGCGCCAGCAGCCTGCTTCCCAAAGAGACCCAGTACTTC. Residues: CASSLLPKETQYF.

The V gene is TRBV6-5, the J gene TRBJ1-5; 8 bases are a match to TRBD1. Germline values: CDR1 MNHEY, CDR2 SVGAGI. J was trimmed by 4 bases and V by 6 bases; bases with no gene match: 8. This CDR3 has 15 residues. In DNA, the CDR3 is TGTGCCAGCAGATCCCAGGGGGCCGCGAATCAGCCCCAGCATTTT. This codes for CASRSQGAANQPQHF.

This clone was seen a single time. The chain combines TRBV6-5 with TRBJ2-7; 8 positions agree with TRBD2. Germline assignment: CDR1 MNHEY and CDR2 SVGAGI. Trimming removed 3 bases from V and 3 bases from J; junction bases left unmatched: 4. CDR3 length: 14 amino acids. CDR3 sequence reads: CASSYGGTSYEQYF. CDR3 in DNA: TGTGCCAGCAGTTATGGCGGGACTAGCTACGAGCAGTACTTC.

The genes are TRBV10-1 and TRBJ2-1, with 8 bases lining up with TRBD1. CDR1 is WNHNN and CDR2 is SYGVQD in the germline V gene (reference sequence). The length of the CDR3 is 15 residues. The V gene end was trimmed by 6 bases and the J gene end by 4 bases; junction bases not matched to a gene: 8. In nucleotides, the CDR3 is TGCGCCAGCAGCGAAAGACAGGGGAGATACAATGAGCAGTTCTTC. This codes for CASSERQGRYNEQFF.

There are a few counts of this clone. The chain combines TRBV10-3 with TRBJ1-5; D uncertain. Germline CDR1 and CDR2: ENHRY and SYGVKD. V gave up 5 bases and J gave up 3 bases, with 11 bases separating them. The CDR3 is 14 amino acids. The CDR3 sequence: CAISLGGPNQPQHF. The CDR3 nucleotides are TGTGCCATCAGTCTGGGAGGGCCCAATCAGCCCCAGCATTTT.

This chain links TRBV18 with TRBJ2-7; either TRBD1 or TRBD2 may fit D (5 bases each). This CDR3 is 16 amino acids long. The V gene's germline CDR1 is KGHSH and CDR2 LQKENI. V was clipped by 0 bases and J by 2 bases, with 14 bases between them. CDR3 in DNA: TGTGCCAGCTCACCACCTGGGGGAAGACAGACCTACGAGCAGTACTTC. Residues: CASSPPGGRQTYEQYF.

The V call is TRBV18, the J call TRBJ2-5; tentative D call: TRBD1 (6 bases). The CDR3 totals 14 residues. V lost 5 bases to trimming and J lost 5 bases, with 15 bases between them. CDR1 KGHSH and CDR2 LQKENI come from the germline V gene. In DNA form, the CDR3 reads TGTGCCAGCTCAGCTACAGGGCCGAAGGAGACCCAGTACTTC. It yields the protein CASSATGPKETQYF.

This chain's CDR3 is CASSPRTSGTDTQYF. CDR3 in DNA: TGTGCCAGCAGTCCCCGGACTAGCGGGACAGATACGCAGTATTTT. This sequence joins TRBV27 and TRBJ2-3, with 11 bases matching TRBD2. The germline CDR1 and CDR2 sequences are MNHEY and SMNVEV (reference sequence). V lost 5 bases to trimming and J lost 3 bases; unmatched junction nucleotides: 4. There are 15 residues in the CDR3.